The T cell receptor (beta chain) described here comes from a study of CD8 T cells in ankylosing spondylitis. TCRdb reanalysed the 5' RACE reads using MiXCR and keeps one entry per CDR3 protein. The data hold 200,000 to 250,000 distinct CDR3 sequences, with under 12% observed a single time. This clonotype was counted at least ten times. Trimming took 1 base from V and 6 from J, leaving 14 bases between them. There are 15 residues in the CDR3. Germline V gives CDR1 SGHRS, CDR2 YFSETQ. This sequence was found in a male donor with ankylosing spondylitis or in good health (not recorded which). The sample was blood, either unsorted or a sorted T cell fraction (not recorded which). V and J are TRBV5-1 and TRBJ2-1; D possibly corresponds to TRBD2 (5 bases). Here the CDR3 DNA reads TGCGCCAGCAGCTTGTTTTTAGAGGGCCGCAATGAGCAGTTCTTC. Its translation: CASSLFLEGRNEQFF.